Each of the 28 T cell receptor beta chains below was sequenced from the same sample in a study of T cells in tuberculosis. Assay used: immunoSEQ multiplex PCR; TCRdb lists only in-frame clones, some missing. The data contain about 35,000 clones, approximately 93% of them seen just once; the ten biggest clones take up 6.5% to 9%. Sequenced: PBMCs. The receptor source for this set is a donor between 10 and 35 years old with latent tuberculosis or without tuberculosis infection.

The chain uses TRBV6-1 and TRBJ1-6; TRBD1 agrees at 7 bases. Trimming cost V 2 bases and J 9 bases; bases outside gene matches: 7. From germline, CDR1 is MNHNS and CDR2 SASEGT. CDR3 length: 15 residues. The DNA for the CDR3 is TGTGCCAGCAGTGAATACAGGGGCTTGGGTTCACCCCTCCACTTT. Protein: CASSEYRGLGSPLHF.

The chain uses TRBV7-9 and TRBJ2-1; TRBD1 is a possible D gene (5 bases). Germline assignment: CDR1 SEHNR and CDR2 FQNEAQ (reference sequence). This CDR3 has 11 amino acids. With 5 bases removed from V and 9 bases from J, the gap between germline ends came to 8 bases. CDR3 region: CASSRGTEQFF. The CDR3 DNA sequence: TGTGCCAGCAGCAGGGGCACTGAGCAGTTCTTC.

This sequence joins TRBV5-4 and TRBJ2-7; D possibly corresponds to TRBD2 (5 bases). Trimming removed 3 bases from V and 3 bases from J, with 16 bases in between. The CDR3 runs 15 residues. The V gene's germline CDR1 is SGHNT and CDR2 YYREEE (reference sequence). The CDR3 DNA reads as TGTGCCAGCAGCTCTGGAGAGGGCGGACTCTACGAGCAGTACTTC. It translates to CASSSGEGGLYEQYF.

V and J are TRBV19 and TRBJ2-1, with TRBD2 matching over 8 bases. The CDR3 sequence is 15 residues long. Germline trimming cut 3 bases from V and 2 bases from J; bases unmatched to any gene: 3. The germline V gene encodes CDR1 LNHDA and CDR2 SQIVND (reference sequence). The CDR3 reads CASSISGGPYNEQFF. The CDR3 DNA is TGTGCCAGTAGTATTTCGGGGGGGCCCTACAATGAGCAGTTCTTC.

The chain recombines TRBV2 with TRBJ2-2; possibly TRBD1 for D (6 bases). The germline V and J ends were trimmed by 4 bases and 1 base, with 10 bases remaining between them. The CDR3 length is 15 residues. Germline CDR1 reads SNHLY; CDR2 reads FYNNEI. The CDR3 loop reads CASSGVGGNTGELFF. The CDR3 DNA is TGTGCCAGCAGTGGAGTAGGGGGGAACACCGGGGAGCTGTTTTTT.

The rearrangement joins TRBV11-2 to TRBJ2-1; 7 nucleotides align to TRBD2. This CDR3 has 13 amino acids. With V trimmed by 1 base and J by 7 bases, 1 base remained unmatched. Germline CDR1 is SGHAT and CDR2 is FQNNGV. CDR3 in amino acids: CASSLAGGNEQFF. The CDR3, as DNA: TGTGCCAGCAGCTTAGCGGGGGGAAATGAGCAGTTCTTC.

The chain is built from TRBV19 and TRBJ1-4, with 8 bases aligning to TRBD1. V trimming: 6 bases; J trimming: 8 bases; junction bases outside the gene matches: 5. From germline, CDR1 is LNHDA and CDR2 SQIVND (reference sequence). The CDR3 loop spans 13 amino acids. The CDR3: CASRTGVGEKLFF. DNA of the CDR3: TGTGCCAGTAGGACAGGGGTAGGGGAAAAACTGTTTTTT.

This clone was observed a handful of times. The genes are TRBV10-2 and TRBJ1-2; D not certain. V lost 4 bases, J lost 7 bases, and 22 bases lay in between. Germline CDR1 reads WSHSY; CDR2 reads SAAADI. CDR3 length equals 16 residues. CDR3 coding DNA: TGCGCCAGCAGTGTCGCATTTGCGGCAAATCGGTCTGGCTACACCTTC. It translates to CASSVAFAANRSGYTF.

The chain combines TRBV4-1 with TRBJ2-1; 8 bases line up with TRBD2. The CDR3 covers 17 residues. Per germline, CDR1 MGHRA and CDR2 YSYEKL. V lost 0 bases to trimming and J lost 0 bases; unmatched junction nucleotides: 4. In nucleotides, the CDR3 is TGCGCCAGCAGCCAAGATGAGGCGGGGGGCTCCTACAATGAGCAGTTCTTC. Amino acids: CASSQDEAGGSYNEQFF.

This clone appeared a single time. The chain carries TRBV10-2 and TRBJ1-6; tentative D call: TRBD1 (5 bases). The CDR3 extends over 13 amino acids. Germline-derived CDR1 and CDR2 are WSHSY and SAAADI. Deletions cut 11 bases from V and 9 bases from J, with 17 bases between. The CDR3: CAVTWSQGSPLHF. The CDR3 bases are TGCGCCGTTACGTGGTCCCAGGGTTCACCCCTCCACTTT.

The chain joins TRBV29-1 to TRBJ1-6; no definite D call. CDR1 is SQVTM and CDR2 is ANQGSEA in the germline V gene. The CDR3 is made up of 15 amino acids. The V and J ends lost 4 bases and 0 bases respectively, with 10 bases between them. CDR3 sequence reads: CSVAHSGSYNSPLHF. In DNA, the CDR3 is TGCAGCGTTGCCCACTCTGGCTCCTATAATTCACCCCTCCACTTT.

The chain links TRBV5-1 to TRBJ2-2; 10 bases map to TRBD2. In germline, CDR1 is SGHRS, CDR2 YFSETQ. The CDR3 is made up of 16 amino acids. V lost 0 bases to trimming and J lost 3 bases; unmatched junction nucleotides: 2. The CDR3 DNA follows: TGCGCCAGCAGCTTGGTTACTAGCGGGGACACCGGGGAGCTGTTTTTT. Its protein is CASSLVTSGDTGELFF.

This chain connects TRBV10-2 to TRBJ1-3, with 7 bases matching TRBD1. This CDR3 region has 17 residues. Looked up from germline, CDR1 is WSHSY and CDR2 is SAAADI. With V trimmed by 5 bases and J by 1 base, 11 bases remained unmatched. Written as DNA, the CDR3 is TGCGCCAGCAGTCCTAACAACAGGGGAAGGTCTGGAAACACCATATATTTT. Its translation is CASSPNNRGRSGNTIYF.

The J gene is TRBJ2-3, the V gene TRBV6-1; TRBD1 matches 8 bases. The CDR3 contains 12 residues. The junction had 4 bases not matched to a gene; V was cut back by 10 bases and J by 4 bases. The germline gives CDR1 MNHNS, CDR2 SASEGT. The CDR3 DNA reads TGTGCCACCCGGACAGGGCCAGATACGCAGTATTTT. It codes for CATRTGPDTQYF.

The chain couples TRBV28 to TRBJ1-1, with D perhaps matching TRBD1 (5 bases). Trimming stripped 10 bases from V and 0 bases from J, with 12 bases between. The CDR3 has 13 amino acids. Germline lookup yields CDR1 MDHEN and CDR2 SYDVKM. The CDR3 protein is CAIGPGVNTEAFF. The CDR3 DNA is TGTGCCATAGGGCCGGGGGTGAACACTGAAGCTTTCTTT.

The chain uses TRBV30 and TRBJ2-2; 7 bases map to TRBD1. The CDR3 runs to 15 residues. Germline lookup yields CDR1 GTSNPN and CDR2 SVGIG (reference sequence). V dropped 3 bases and J dropped 5; count of bases not matched to a gene: 9. The CDR3 sequence is CAWSQDRVGTGELFF. The CDR3 nucleotides read TGTGCCTGGAGCCAAGACAGGGTAGGGACCGGGGAGCTGTTTTTT.

The genes are TRBV7-3 and TRBJ1-1; TRBD1 might be the D (5 bases). Germline V CDR1 and CDR2: SGHTA, FQGTGA. The CDR3 sequence is 13 residues long. Trimming shortened V by 5 bases and J by 1 base, and 8 bases separated the two germline ends. The CDR3 loop reads CASSTGRNTEAFF. CDR3 DNA: TGTGCCAGCAGCACAGGCCGGAACACTGAAGCTTTCTTT.

In its sample, this clone was seen once. The gene calls are TRBV5-1 and TRBJ2-1; no definite D call. The germline V gene encodes CDR1 SGHRS and CDR2 YFSETQ. V lost 0 bases and J lost 3, with 7 bases in between. This CDR3 is built from 14 residues. CDR3 amino acids: CASSLGLYYNEQFF. The CDR3 nucleotides are TGCGCCAGCAGCTTGGGACTCTACTACAATGAGCAGTTCTTC. The entire variable domain, with the rest obtained from reference TRBV5-1 and TRBJ2-1, is as follows: KAGVTQTPRYLIKTRGQQVTLSCSPISGHRSVSWYQQTPGQGLQFLFEYFSETQRNKGNFPGRFSGRQFSNSRSEMNVSTLELGDSALYLCASSLGLYYNEQFFGPGTRLTVL.

The CDR3 loop is CATTDRFYGYTF. The CDR3 DNA sequence: TGCGCCACCACGGACAGGTTCTATGGCTACACCTTC. The rearrangement joins TRBV5-1 to TRBJ1-2, with TRBD1 identical over 7 bases. The CDR3 runs to 12 residues. Germline CDR1 and CDR2: SGHRS and YFSETQ. J gave up 4 bases and V 9 bases, and 6 bases lay outside the gene matches.

The rearrangement uses TRBV6-1 and TRBJ2-7, with TRBD2 matching over 8 bases. CDR3 length: 15 residues. Trimming at V came to 6 bases and at J to 4 bases, leaving 11 bases not matched to a gene. CDR1 and CDR2 from the germline V gene are MNHNS and SASEGT. The CDR3 region has the DNA TGTGCCAGCAGGGCCCTCCCAGCGGGGGCGTACGAGCAGTACTTC. This encodes CASRALPAGAYEQYF.

The CDR3 DNA follows: TGCGCCAGCAGCCAAGCAGGGGGCCTTGGCTACACCTTC. Its translation: CASSQAGGLGYTF. The chain combines TRBV4-3 with TRBJ1-2; 8 bases fit TRBD1. The germline gives CDR1 LGHNA, CDR2 YSLEER. The J segment lost 7 bases and the V segment lost 1 base, leaving 2 bases of the junction unmatched. The CDR3 contains 13 residues.

This clone was seen once. J is TRBJ1-4 and V is TRBV4-1; unclear D gene. The germline V gene has CDR1 MGHRA and CDR2 YSYEKL. The CDR3 consists of 16 residues. Trimming pared 2 bases from V and 5 bases from J, leaving 15 bases between. Written as DNA, the CDR3 is TGCGCCAGCAGCCAACTCCTAGAGACGGGGAATGAAAAACTGTTTTTT. The encoded protein is CASSQLLETGNEKLFF.

V is TRBV27 and J is TRBJ1-2; D perhaps matches TRBD1 (5 bases). V was cut by 0 bases and J by 2 bases, with 7 bases left in between. CDR3 length: 14 residues. Germline V CDR1 and CDR2: MNHEY, SMNVEV (reference sequence). The CDR3, as DNA: TGTGCCAGCAGTTTATCTGCAGGGAACTATGGCTACACCTTC. Translated: CASSLSAGNYGYTF.

This chain links TRBV9 with TRBJ1-1, with TRBD1 matching 10 bases. CDR3 length: 15 amino acids. Per germline, CDR1 SGDLS and CDR2 YYNGEE. V lost 10 bases to trimming and J lost 7 bases; unmatched junction nucleotides: 16. The CDR3 sequence is CACRGQGMEENEAFF. The CDR3 coding sequence is TGTGCCTGCCGGGGACAGGGGATGGAGGAGAATGAAGCTTTCTTT.

This clone was picked up one time. The rearrangement uses TRBV7-2 and TRBJ1-2; D remains unclear. The CDR3 spans 16 residues. Trimming stripped 1 base from V and 3 bases from J, with 15 bases between. Germline V gene sequence: CDR1 SGHTA, CDR2 FQGNSA. The CDR3 sequence: CASSLGSAVKYYGYTF. The CDR3 DNA follows: TGTGCCAGCAGCTTAGGCAGTGCCGTAAAATACTATGGCTACACCTTC.

The chain employs TRBV9 and TRBJ2-3, with TRBD1 as a possible D gene (6 bases). The V gene's germline CDR1 is SGDLS and CDR2 YYNGEE. CDR3 length: 17 amino acids. Trimming removed 4 bases at V and 1 base at J, with 19 bases between. CDR3 residues: CASSPRFDRSGTDTQYF. CDR3 DNA: TGTGCCAGCAGCCCCCGCTTCGACAGGTCAGGCACAGATACGCAGTATTTT.

V is TRBV5-6 and J is TRBJ1-6; 10 bases line up with TRBD1. The CDR3 extends over 15 amino acids. Trimming at V came to 4 bases and at J to 7 bases, leaving 5 bases not matched to a gene. CDR1 and CDR2 from the germline V gene are SGHDT and YYEEEE. The CDR3 sequence: CASSPGQGENSPLHF. CDR3 DNA sequence: TGTGCCAGCAGCCCAGGACAGGGGGAGAATTCACCCCTCCACTTT.

The J gene is TRBJ1-2, the V gene TRBV30, with 10 bases matching TRBD1. J lost 4 bases, V lost 2 bases, and 4 bases had no gene match. Germline V gives CDR1 GTSNPN, CDR2 SVGIG (reference sequence). The CDR3 spans 14 residues. CDR3 sequence: CAWSRGQGSYGYTF. In nucleotides, the CDR3 is TGTGCCTGGAGTAGGGGACAGGGGAGCTATGGCTACACCTTC.